The clone carrying this TCR beta chain was seen repeatedly, ten times or more. Time point in this sample: pre-sensitization, week 0. Described treatment: therapeutic diphenylcyclopropenone sensitization with weekly scalp DPC. TCRdb re-called the RACE reads through MiXCR, storing one row per CDR3 protein. The sample includes some 400,000 distinct CDR3 sequences, approximately 5% of them seen just once. The data are from a study of human T cells and chemical hapten exposure. In the study overall: Patients' scalps got diphenylcyclopropenone weekly throughout the approximately 25-week study. The study patch tested 0.01% DPC on the upper back and read results at 6 days.

Trimming cost V 4 bases and J 0 bases, with 16 bases left between them. The CDR3 sequence is 16 residues long. In germline, CDR1 is SGHKS, CDR2 YYEKEE (reference sequence). This TCR was recovered from a woman aged 45-60 years with alopecia areata. Some clones in this sample may be carry-over from other donors' samples. This specimen consisted of whole blood, obtained in connection with sensitization to the hapten diphenylcyclopropenone (DPC). The chain joins TRBV5-5 to TRBJ1-1, with D tentatively TRBD1 (6 bases). The CDR3 DNA sequence: TGTGCCAGCAGCACCACAGGGACGACCATGAACACTGAAGCTTTCTTT. Amino acids: CASSTTGTTMNTEAFF.